This T cell receptor (beta chain) was recovered during a study of Ad26.COV2.S vaccination and SARS-CoV-2 variants. The treatment here: about 20 received Ad26.COV2.S at low or high dose, single or two shots; several received placebo; per-sample allocation not given. All samples were drawn on day 63, counting from the first vaccine or placebo injection. Using immunoSEQ multiplex PCR, the repertoire was profiled, and TCRdb retains in-frame clones only, with some absent. The sample has roughly 350,000 clones; around 88% are singletons. Sample: peripheral blood, taken in a trial of Ad26.COV2.S vaccine versus placebo. This clonotype was sampled from a person aged 18-60 years who received the Ad26.COV2.S COVID-19 vaccine or a placebo.

This CDR3 is CASNKPGDRDSICNQPQHF. CDR3 nucleotide sequence: TGCGCCAGCAACAAGCCCGGGGACAGGGATTCGATATGCAATCAGCCCCAGCATTTT. The chain has TRBV10-1 and TRBJ1-5; 9 positions agree with TRBD1. J gave up 2 bases and V 7 bases, and 18 bases lay outside the gene matches. Looked up from germline, CDR1 is WNHNN and CDR2 is SYGVQD (reference sequence). The CDR3 spans 19 residues.